A selection of T cell receptor beta chains follows, all from one sample in a study of identical twins. TCRdb fed the 5' RACE reads into MiXCR, producing one record per CDR3 protein. The sample includes a few hundred thousand distinct CDR3 sequences, about 8% seen only once; the top ten take about 3%. The sample was also reused in another study, on yellow fever vaccine responses in identical twins.

Source material: CD8+ T cells sorted from blood. The origin of the receptors is a woman under 30 in good health. Both conserved end residues are part of each CDR3. A D gene is named only where the DNA matches it firmly. The size of a clone is reported for some rows only, either as once, few or many, or as a class for expanded clones.

j_gene | d_gene | v_gene | abundance | CDR3nt | CDR3aa
TRBJ2-1 | . | TRBV4-3 | many | TGCGCCAGCAGCCAAGATCTCGGTTATCTTCCCCATGAGCAGTTCTTC | CASSQDLGYLPHEQFF
TRBJ2-7 | TRBD2 | TRBV5-1 | . | TGCGCCAGCACCGCGGCGGGAGGGCGGGACTACGAGCAGTACTTC | CASTAAGGRDYEQYF
TRBJ2-3 | TRBD2 | TRBV4-1 | . | TGCGCCAGCAGCCACCCCGAGAGCCCGGCAACAGCGGGACGTTTTGCGGATACGCAGTATTTT | CASSHPESPATAGRFADTQYF
TRBJ1-5 | . | TRBV19 | . | TGTGCCAGTAGTATGGTCTGGGGGCTAGGAAGTCAGCCCCAGCATTTT | CASSMVWGLGSQPQHF
TRBJ2-7 | . | TRBV6-9 | . | TGTGCCTGCTTAAAGGTACCCTACGAGCAGTACTTC | CACLKVPYEQYF
TRBJ2-7 | TRBD2 | TRBV28 | few | TGTGCCAGCAGTTCCACCCCTCTAGCGGAGTACGAGCAGTACTTC | CASSSTPLAEYEQYF
TRBJ2-1 | . | TRBV12-3/TRBV12-4 | many | TGTGCCAGCAGTTCCCGGGACATCCAACTCGGCAATGAGCAGTTCTTC | CASSSRDIQLGNEQFF
TRBJ2-1 | . | TRBV9 | many | TGTGCCAGCAGCGTAGGACCGATAGGGATCCCCTACAATGAGCAGTTCTTC | CASSVGPIGIPYNEQFF
TRBJ1-5 | TRBD1 | TRBV27 | many | TGTGCCAGCGCCGGGACAGGGAATCAGCCCCAGCATTTT | CASAGTGNQPQHF
TRBJ2-2 | . | TRBV27 | . | TGTGCCAGCAAAAACGGGGAGCTGTTTTTT | CASKNGELFF
TRBJ2-5 | . | TRBV5-1 | . | TGCGCCAGCAGCTTGGGGGAGGAGACCCAGTACTTC | CASSLGEETQYF